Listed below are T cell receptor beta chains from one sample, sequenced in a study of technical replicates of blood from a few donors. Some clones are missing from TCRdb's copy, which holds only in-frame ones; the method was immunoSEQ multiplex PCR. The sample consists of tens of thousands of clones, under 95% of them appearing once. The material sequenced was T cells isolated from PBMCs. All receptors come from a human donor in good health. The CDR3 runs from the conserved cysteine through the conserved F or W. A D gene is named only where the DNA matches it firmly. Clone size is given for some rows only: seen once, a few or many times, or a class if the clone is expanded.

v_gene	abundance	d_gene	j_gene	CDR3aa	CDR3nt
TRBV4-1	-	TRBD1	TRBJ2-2	CASSLRGRTGELFF	TGCGCCAGCAGCCTCAGGGGGCGTACCGGGGAGCTGTTTTTT
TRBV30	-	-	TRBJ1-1	CAWIEEGITEAFF	TGTGCCTGGATAGAAGAGGGAATCACTGAAGCTTTCTTT
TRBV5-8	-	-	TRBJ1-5	CASSLEADQPQHF	TGTGCCAGCAGCTTGGAGGCGGATCAGCCCCAGCATTTT
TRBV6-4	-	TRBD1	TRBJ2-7	CASLRDSSYEQYF	TGTGCCAGCCTCCGGGACAGCTCCTACGAGCAGTACTTC
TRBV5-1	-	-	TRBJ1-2	CASSLEGTASLNYGYTF	TGCGCCAGCAGCTTGGAGGGGACTGCATCCTTGAACTATGGCTACACCTTC
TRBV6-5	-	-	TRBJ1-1	CASSYRSGNTEAFF	TGTGCCAGCAGTTACAGGTCAGGGAACACTGAAGCTTTCTTT
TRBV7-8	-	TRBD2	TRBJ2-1	CASSLAPGGYDNEQFF	TGTGCCAGCAGCTTAGCGCCGGGAGGATACGACAATGAGCAGTTCTTC
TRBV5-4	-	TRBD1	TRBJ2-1	CASSSSKTGGDEQFF	TGTGCCAGCAGCTCGTCAAAGACAGGGGGCGATGAGCAGTTCTTC
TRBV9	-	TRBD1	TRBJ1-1	CASSAAGTGIPEAFF	TGTGCCAGCAGCGCCGCCGGGACAGGAATACCTGAAGCTTTCTTT
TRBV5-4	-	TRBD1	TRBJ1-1	CASSPRQGGTEAFF	TGTGCCAGCAGCCCTAGACAGGGAGGAACTGAAGCTTTCTTT
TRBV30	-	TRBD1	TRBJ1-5	CAWSRGQGGNQPQHF	TGTGCCTGGAGTCGGGGACAGGGAGGCAATCAGCCCCAGCATTTT
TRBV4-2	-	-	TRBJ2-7	CASSQEGGYEQYF	TGTGCCAGCAGCCAAGAAGGCGGGTACGAGCAGTACTTC
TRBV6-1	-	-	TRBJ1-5	CASREFYSNQPQHF	TGTGCCAGCAGAGAGTTCTATAGCAATCAGCCCCAGCATTTT
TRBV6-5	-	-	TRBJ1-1	CASTFPGNTEAFF	TGTGCCTCCACCTTTCCGGGGAACACTGAAGCTTTCTTT
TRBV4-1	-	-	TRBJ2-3	CASSQDWGVSTDTQYF	TGCGCCAGCAGCCAAGATTGGGGGGTAAGCACAGATACGCAGTATTTT
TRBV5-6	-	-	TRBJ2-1	CASSLARGSGAWNEQFF	TGTGCCAGCAGCTTGGCCCGGGGGAGTGGGGCCTGGAATGAGCAGTTCTTC
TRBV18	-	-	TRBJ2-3	CASSAVSTDTQYF	TGTGCCAGCTCAGCAGTTAGCACAGATACGCAGTATTTT
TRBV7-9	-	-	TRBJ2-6	CASSLGQGSGANVLTF	TGTGCCAGCAGCTTAGGTCAGGGCTCTGGGGCCAACGTCCTGACTTTC
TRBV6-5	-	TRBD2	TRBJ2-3	CASRPGLAGVDTQYF	TGTGCCAGCAGACCAGGACTAGCGGGGGTTGATACGCAGTATTTT
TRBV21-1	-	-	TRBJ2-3	CASSRTIDTQYF	TGTGCCAGCAGCAGGACTATAGATACGCAGTATTTT
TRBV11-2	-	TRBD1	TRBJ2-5	CASSLYRGLETQYF	TGTGCCAGCAGCCTCTACAGGGGGCTGGAGACCCAGTACTTC
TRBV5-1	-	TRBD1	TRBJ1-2	CASSLQGAYYGYTF	TGCGCCAGCAGCTTACAGGGGGCGTATTATGGCTACACCTTC
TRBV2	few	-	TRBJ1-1	CASSRTGNTEAFF	TGTGCCAGCAGCCGTACAGGGAACACTGAAGCTTTCTTT
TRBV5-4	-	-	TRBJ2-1	CASSLERFSYNEQFF	TGTGCCAGCAGCTTGGAGCGGTTCTCCTACAATGAGCAGTTCTTC
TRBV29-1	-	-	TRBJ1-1	CSVQGRMNTEAFF	TGCAGCGTCCAGGGGCGGATGAACACTGAAGCTTTCTTT
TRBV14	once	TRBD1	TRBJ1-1	CASSPWTGNTEAFF	TGTGCCAGCAGCCCATGGACAGGCAACACTGAAGCTTTCTTT
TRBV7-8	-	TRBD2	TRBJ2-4	CASSFRAGLAKNIQYF	TGTGCCAGCAGCTTCAGAGCGGGGTTGGCCAAAAACATTCAGTACTTC
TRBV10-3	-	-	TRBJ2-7	CAIRGVASYEQYF	TGTGCCATCAGGGGCGTGGCCTCCTACGAGCAGTACTTC
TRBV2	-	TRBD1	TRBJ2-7	CASTVDQGASFNEQYF	TGTGCCAGCACAGTGGATCAGGGGGCAAGTTTCAACGAGCAGTACTTC
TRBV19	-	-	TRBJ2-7	CASGGNSYEQYF	TGTGCCAGCGGAGGGAACTCCTACGAGCAGTACTTC
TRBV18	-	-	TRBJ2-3	CASSPREVTDTQYF	TGTGCCAGCTCACCTAGAGAAGTCACGGATACGCAGTATTTT
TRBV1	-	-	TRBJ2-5	CTSSQEILAGAQETQYF	TGCACCAGCAGCCAAGAGATCTTAGCGGGGGCCCAAGAGACCCAGTACTTC
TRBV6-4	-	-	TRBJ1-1	CASSSEEGTEAFF	TGTGCCAGCAGTTCCGAGGAGGGCACTGAAGCTTTCTTT
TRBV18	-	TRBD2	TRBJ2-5	CASSQGLQETQYF	TGTGCCAGCTCACAGGGACTACAAGAGACCCAGTACTTC
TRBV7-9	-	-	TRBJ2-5	CASSIRGETQYF	TGTGCCAGCAGCATCCGAGGAGAGACCCAGTACTTC
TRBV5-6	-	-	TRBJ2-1	CASSPGSYNEQFF	TGTGCCAGCAGCCCGGGGTCCTACAATGAGCAGTTCTTC
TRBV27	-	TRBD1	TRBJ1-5	CASRPDRGRQPQHF	TGTGCCAGCAGACCAGACAGGGGTCGGCAGCCCCAGCATTTT
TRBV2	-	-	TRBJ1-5	CASSRVNQPQHF	TGTGCCAGCAGCAGGGTAAATCAGCCCCAGCATTTT
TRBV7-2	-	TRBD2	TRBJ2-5	CASSPRTSWEETQYF	TGTGCCAGCAGCCCCCGGACTAGCTGGGAGGAGACCCAGTACTTC
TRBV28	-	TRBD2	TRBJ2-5	CASKRGRLETQYF	TGTGCCAGTAAGCGGGGCCGTCTAGAGACCCAGTACTTC
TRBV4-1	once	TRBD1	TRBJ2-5	CASSPDRVVETQYF	TGCGCCAGCAGCCCGGACAGGGTGGTAGAGACCCAGTACTTC
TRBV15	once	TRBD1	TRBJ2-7	CATSTSQGASEQYF	TGTGCCACCAGCACATCACAGGGGGCGAGCGAGCAGTACTTC
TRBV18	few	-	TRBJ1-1	CASSPPLIRQGYTEAFF	TGTGCCAGCTCACCACCGTTAATTAGGCAGGGGTACACTGAAGCTTTCTTT
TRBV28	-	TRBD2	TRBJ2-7	CASSSAGTSGGDEQYF	TGTGCCAGCAGTTCCGCCGGGACTAGCGGGGGAGACGAGCAGTACTTC
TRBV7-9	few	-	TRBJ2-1	CASSPVAATYNEQFF	TGTGCCAGCAGCCCTGTAGCGGCCACTTACAATGAGCAGTTCTTC
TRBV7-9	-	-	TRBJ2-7	CASSLGGPYEQYF	TGTGCCAGCAGCTTAGGTGGGCCCTACGAGCAGTACTTC
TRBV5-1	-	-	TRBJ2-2	CASSETGTLNTGELFF	TGCGCCAGCAGCGAAACCGGGACACTGAACACCGGGGAGCTGTTTTTT
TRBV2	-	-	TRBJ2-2	CASSIRREVGELFF	TGTGCCAGCAGTATCCGGAGGGAGGTCGGGGAGCTGTTTTTT
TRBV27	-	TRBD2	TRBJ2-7	CASTSVGAGGGEQYF	TGTGCCAGCACCTCTGTGGGGGCGGGAGGGGGCGAGCAGTACTTC
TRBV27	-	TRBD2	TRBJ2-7	CASSLSRGMYEQYF	TGTGCCAGCAGTTTATCGCGGGGGATGTACGAGCAGTACTTC
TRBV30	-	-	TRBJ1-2	CAWSVSGYKSYGYTF	TGTGCCTGGAGTGTTTCCGGGTACAAATCCTATGGCTACACCTTC
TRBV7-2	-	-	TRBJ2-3	CASTVTDTQYF	TGTGCCAGCACGGTCACAGATACGCAGTATTTT
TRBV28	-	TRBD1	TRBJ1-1	CASTVPGGIGEAFF	TGTGCCAGCACGGTCCCAGGGGGTATTGGTGAAGCTTTCTTT
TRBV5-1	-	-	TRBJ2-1	CASSLDSYNEQFF	TGCGCCAGCAGCCTGGACAGCTACAATGAGCAGTTCTTC
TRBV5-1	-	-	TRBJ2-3	CASSLGSVETDTQYF	TGCGCCAGCAGCTTGGGAAGTGTGGAGACAGATACGCAGTATTTT